What follows describes a single T cell receptor beta chain. This clonotype has a count of ten or more. This receptor's antigen is unknown. Within one base of it there is no much larger clone, and no base qualities were kept. The germline V gene (reference sequence) gives CDR1 as DFQATT and CDR2 as SNEGSKA. Reading from cysteine to phenylalanine, the CDR3 counts 14 amino acids. Just CDR3 DNA is preserved here, 42 bases in frame from base 1. V was cut back by 5 bases and J by 7 bases, leaving a gap of 18 bases between them. The data belong to a study of regulatory T cells in long-lasting Graves disease (dated by TCRdb to 2020 to 2022). Turning to the overall study: In the newly diagnosed Graves' disease group, patients had been taking antithyroid drugs for less than 3 months. Peripheral blood TCR sequencing and RNA sequencing compared persistent Graves' disease patients with newly diagnosed Graves' disease patients. The study was registered as a clinical trial and conducted in China. A total of roughly 33 samples were covered by TCR sequencing, comprising around 13 persistent and around 20 newly diagnosed Graves' disease patients.

Broader findings and caveats from the paper: Patients with persistent disease shared more public clonotypes (fewer than 3,000) than newly diagnosed patients did (more than 900). Sequencing and analysis were restricted to the TCR beta chain. Compared with newly diagnosed patients, persistent Graves' disease patients had lower TCR Shannon entropy and fewer highly expanded clones, which suggests clonal expansion. As a limitation, the authors acknowledged that the small sample size may reduce accuracy. Because the primary lesion, thyroid tissue, could not be accessed, the study looked at peripheral blood alone. TRBV28, TRBJ1-2 and TRBJ2-5 were preferentially used in persistent disease, while TRBV20-1 and TRBJ2-1 were favored in newly diagnosed disease.

The method behind the library was multiplex PCR. Sequencing instrument: Illumina HiSeq 4000. iRepertoire HTBI primers and Arm-PCR amplification of CDR3 regions were used to construct TCR beta libraries. Before sequencing, the PCR products underwent gel purification. Concerning the study's data processing: A total of some 60 TRBV and some 15 TRBJ segments were identified across samples and were used for gene usage analysis of CDR3 amino acid clonotypes. COPE and FqMerger were used to merge the filtered high-quality paired reads into contigs. BLAST was used to align contigs to IMGT TRBV, TRBD and TRBJ reference genes, with CDR3 defined following IMGT. Clonotypes above 0.1% frequency were classified as highly expanded clones. Shannon entropy served as the measure of repertoire diversity, while the Gini coefficient captured V-J evenness. Clonotypes shared by more than one individual were considered public. TCRdb trimmed public reads at Q25 via fastp, called clones via MiXCR and kept in-frame beta chains. Entries are consolidated by CDR3 protein sequence, retaining the most common genes and DNA. For this entry, the V and J calls and clone size follow TCRdb and not the study's own pipeline. For this sample the table gives around 400,000 distinct CDR3 sequences, of which 15% were detected only once. The ten biggest clones cover approximately 7.8% of the sample.

The sample's time point, from its label and the paper: newly diagnosed GD, antithyroid drugs for less than 3 months. For both TCR sequencing and RNA sequencing, RNA was extracted from PBMCs using TRIzol. The diagnosis of Graves' disease followed American Thyroid Association guidelines. Recruitment of patients was carried out at an endocrinology department in Xi'an, China. Each patient gave roughly 10 milliliters of peripheral blood, collected in an EDTA anticoagulant tube. PBMCs were isolated by Ficoll Paque Plus density gradient separation without further T cell sorting. An Agilent 2100 Bioanalyzer and agarose gel were used to assess RNA quality, and a NanoDrop 2000 was used to measure RNA concentration. The same sample was also used in a study of T cells in Graves' hyperthyroidism and ophthalmopathy. As noted in the second study: A patient counted as having stable Graves' hyperthyroidism if no progression to ophthalmopathy occurred over 18 months of follow-up. Hyperthyroidism patients were aged 18 to 65 years and newly diagnosed, with disease duration of less than 2 months. Exclusion was applied to patients with uncontrolled infections, other autoimmune diseases, pregnancy or lactation. Diagnoses relied on clinical symptoms, serum thyroxine and TRAb, thyroid ultrasound and orbital computed tomography. A first-round RT-PCR of the TCR CDR3 used the HTBI primer set with the Qiagen OneStep RT-PCR kit. Blood samples also contained most of the expanded thyroid clonotypes (frequency above 0.001), which suggests that blood repertoires may reflect thyroid immune responses. A 13 V-J signature model separated ophthalmopathy from stable hyperthyroidism, with 87.88% sensitivity and about 81% specificity in cross-validation and 80%/75% in testing. During validation, the model predicted progression to ophthalmopathy a median of approximately 6 months ahead of onset, with around 71% sensitivity and around 72% specificity. To identify distinguishing TCR V-J signatures, a discovery cohort of 100 patients was used, comprising roughly 45 with Graves' ophthalmopathy and around 60 with stable Graves' hyperthyroidism. Whether ophthalmopathy could be predicted prospectively was tested in an independent validation cohort made up of 18 to 20 hyperthyroidism patients plus 17 patients who later progressed to ophthalmopathy. The 100 discovery patients were divided at random into training and test sets in a 7:3 ratio. The study also compared thyroid tissue and blood T-cell repertoires from about six Graves' hyperthyroidism patients. After blood sampling, hyperthyroidism patients were treated with methimazole at a starting dose of 30 mg daily, and ophthalmopathy patients were treated with high-dose intravenous methylprednisolone. Libraries were constructed in a second round of multiplex PCR, after which size selection and purification were carried out. The libraries were sequenced on an Illumina HiSeq2000 using paired-end 100 bp reads. SOAPnuke was used to process the raw data, removing reads that contained adapters or uncalled bases, had a mean Phred below 15, or lacked an exact match to the constant primer or identifier. COPE v1.2.5 was used to merge the high-quality paired reads, and each unique nucleotide sequence was defined as a clonotype. MiTCR v1.1 was used to align clonotypes to the IMGT TRBV, TRBD and TRBJ reference segments. The analysis included only V-J combinations with a frequency above 0.0001, which together covered more than 98% of the repertoires. The TCS score was defined as the ratio of F50 (clonal expansion) to E x V (chaos), calculated using BLOSUM62-based TCRdist between CDR3 peptides within each V-J. Welch's t-statistics and random forest reduced approximately 520 V-J features to roughly 13, which were used in a naive Bayes classifier (R e1071). Sample size was not statistically predetermined, and blinding of investigators to group allocation was not performed. TCR Vbeta CDR3 sequencing of some 140 peripheral blood samples (more than 40 ophthalmopathy, about 75 hyperthyroidism and approximately 17 progressor patients) is reported in the paper.

The material was peripheral blood mononuclear cells (PBMCs), obtained at new diagnosis, from a patient treated with antithyroid drugs. Recombination joined TRBV20-1 with TRBJ2-1; the D gene remains uncertain. The clonotype was recovered from a woman between 40 and 55 years old with Graves disease. Donor details come from another sample of the same person, matched by shared clones. CDR3 protein: CSAPVSNLGNEQFF. The bases are TGCAGTGCTCCCGTCTCCAACTTAGGGAATGAGCAGTTCTTC.